This T cell receptor (beta chain) was documented in a study of T cells in Graves' hyperthyroidism and ophthalmopathy. TCR beta CDR3 regions were amplified from RNA transcripts. First-round RT-PCR targeting the TCR CDR3 was performed with the HTBI primer set. MiXCR, run by TCRdb on the multiplex PCR reads, gives a single entry per CDR3 protein. The table lists 500,000 or so distinct CDR3 sequences, 15% to 20% of them singletons, with roughly 15% in the top ten. This clonotype was counted at least ten times. The antigen remains undetermined. V was trimmed by 4 bases and J by 4 bases, leaving 10 bases between them. The CDR3 has 13 amino acids. Study-level results: Most thyroid clonotypes that were expanded above 0.001 also turned up in blood.

The source of this sequence is a woman between 18 and 29 years old with Graves' ophthalmopathy. Sequenced sample: blood. V is TRBV12-3 or TRBV12-4 and J is TRBJ1-1; D is ambiguous. This chain's CDR3 is CASSSVRGTEAFF. CDR3 DNA: TGTGCCAGCAGTTCCGTTCGGGGCACTGAAGCTTTCTTT.